This T cell receptor (beta chain) was identified in a study of T cell clusters in autoimmune cytopenias. At the level of the study: The median distinct TRB clonotype count was 2,000 to 3,000 per sample, from a median approximately 52,000 reads. Study results and caveats: Primary autoimmune cytopenia patients appeared to lack physiological T cell clusters present in healthy donors.

TRB rearrangements were amplified by touch-down multiplex PCR with mixed TRB-A/B primers. TCRdb re-called the multiplex PCR reads; one entry per CDR3 protein, DNA not given. This table lists about 11,000 distinct CDR3 sequences. Each sample's input was 250 ng genomic DNA, approximately 37,500 genome equivalents. This clonotype is labeled medium-sized based on frequency. Its antigen is as yet unknown. The germline gives CDR1 MNHEY, CDR2 SMNVEV (reference sequence). This CDR3 has 18 amino acids. The same data also went into a second study, on T cell repertoires in aging, cancer and after chemotherapy. This second report adds: Clear clonal overlap appeared across healthy donor samples taken over several months to years. In cancer patients, declining TCR diversity with age involved lost richness and lost evenness.

The clonotype originates from a human donor in good health. The genes are TRBV27 and TRBJ2-3; the TCRdb call, TRBD2, lacks DNA for checking. The sequenced sample was peripheral blood. CDR3 sequence reads: CASSLPPSAGGFTDTQYF.